This TCR beta chain emerged from a study of cytomegalovirus exposure and HLA in healthy donors. Study in general: Most genotyped donors, 65% to 85% of 300 to 400, had Caucasian-associated genetic ancestry. Whole-study findings and limits: Compared with the approximately 670-donor mean, an Asian-associated ancestry cluster reportedly had fewer N-insertions, according to a later analysis. Specific recognition of CMV antigens was confirmed in vitro for a few chains (all CMV-associated).

Comments on this clone: The target antigen is unknown.

This PCR relied on a set of 60 Vbeta primers and 13 Jbeta primers. This table comes from immunoSEQ multiplex PCR, and its TCRdb copy is limited to in-frame clones, with some not included. The sample carries approximately 300,000 clones, approximately 84% recorded once. Looked up from germline, CDR1 is SGHTA and CDR2 is FQGNSA. Losses at the gene ends were 4 bases for V and 1 base for J; bases not matched to a gene: 4. CDR3 length: 15 residues. The sample comprised PBMCs. The J gene is TRBJ2-1, the V gene TRBV7-2; 7 nucleotides agree with TRBD1. This TCR was recovered from a woman in her 40s in good health and CMV-seropositive. CDR3 nucleotide sequence: TGTGCCAGCAGCTCGGACAGGAGGTCCTACAATGAGCAGTTCTTC. Encoded protein: CASSSDRRSYNEQFF.